A single sample is the source of the 9 T cell receptor beta chains below, sequenced in a study of CD8+ T cells in alopecia areata. Investigators isolated RNA and reverse transcribed it into cDNA to act as the sequencing template. Data came from immunoSEQ multiplex PCR; TCRdb stores just in-frame clones and leaves some out. In the table there are 250,000 or so clones, roughly two thirds of which are singletons. This specimen was CD4+ T cells sorted from blood, taken at week 0. Every receptor here comes from a human donor with alopecia areata.

This chain joins TRBV15 and TRBJ2-4, with a possible D match to TRBD1 (6 bases). Trimming stripped 1 base from V and 9 bases from J, with 22 bases between. The V gene's germline CDR1 is LNHNV and CDR2 YYDKDF (reference sequence). This CDR3 is 17 amino acids long. The CDR3 DNA reads as TGTGCCACCAGCAGAGTTTTGATGGTGGCAGGGGACGTCATTCAGTACTTC. Translating it yields CATSRVLMVAGDVIQYF.

The chain couples TRBV25-1 to TRBJ1-2, with D perhaps TRBD1 (6 bases). Trimming shortened V by 4 bases and J by 4 bases, and 13 bases separated the two germline ends. Germline CDR1 MGHDK, CDR2 SYGVNS. The CDR3 extends over 14 amino acids. DNA of the CDR3: TGTGCCAGCAGTGCCTACCTACAGGGCTATGGCTACACCTTC. It codes for CASSAYLQGYGYTF.

This clone was detected only once. The rearrangement uses TRBV7-9 and TRBJ2-7, with D possibly being TRBD1 (5 bases). The V and J ends lost 2 bases and 1 base respectively, with 9 bases between them. Germline lookup yields CDR1 SEHNR and CDR2 FQNEAQ (reference sequence). The CDR3 sequence is 14 residues long. CDR3 nucleotides: TGTGCCAGCAGCTTAAATACAGGATCCTACGAGCAGTACTTC. Translating gives CASSLNTGSYEQYF.

The chain has TRBV29-1 and TRBJ2-2, with a tentative D call TRBD1 (6 bases). This CDR3 has 12 amino acids. V was trimmed by 7 bases and J by 1 base, leaving 7 bases between them. Germline CDR1 SQVTM, CDR2 ANQGSEA. CDR3 nucleotide sequence: TGCAGCGGCAGGGGGAACACCGGGGAGCTGTTTTTT. Translating it yields CSGRGNTGELFF.

The rearrangement links TRBV27 to TRBJ1-5; TRBD1 aligns across 9 bases. Germline values: CDR1 MNHEY, CDR2 SMNVEV (reference sequence). V lost 5 bases to trimming and J lost 4 bases; unmatched junction nucleotides: 3. This CDR3 is 14 amino acids long. The CDR3 here is CASSPGTGNQPQHF. In nucleotides, the CDR3 is TGTGCCAGCAGTCCCGGGACAGGGAATCAGCCCCAGCATTTT.

CDR3 protein: CSFDRANTGELFF. CDR3 in DNA: TGCAGTTTCGACAGGGCGAACACCGGGGAGCTGTTTTTT. V and J are TRBV29-1 and TRBJ2-2; 7 nucleotides align to TRBD1. Germline CDR1 SQVTM, CDR2 ANQGSEA. CDR3 length equals 13 residues.

This clone has at least ten counts. The rearrangement links TRBV2 to TRBJ2-3, with D uncertain. Germline CDR1 is SNHLY and CDR2 is FYNNEI. V was cut by 4 bases and J by 5 bases, with 4 bases left in between. The CDR3 extends over 11 amino acids. The CDR3 is CASSVVDTQYF. In nucleotides, the CDR3 is TGTGCCAGCAGTGTCGTAGATACGCAGTATTTT.

The chain recombines TRBV29-1 with TRBJ1-1, with 7 bases fitting TRBD1. The V gene end was trimmed by 2 bases and the J gene end by 0 bases; junction bases not matched to a gene: 3. This CDR3 has 14 residues. Looked up from germline, CDR1 is SQVTM and CDR2 is ANQGSEA. The CDR3 nucleotides are TGCAGCGTTGAATACAGGGGTCTGAACACTGAAGCTTTCTTT. It codes for CSVEYRGLNTEAFF.

This clone was detected a few times. The chain combines TRBV4-2 with TRBJ1-5; D possibly corresponds to TRBD1 (6 bases). Trimming removed 3 bases from V and 5 bases from J, with 14 bases in between. The length of the CDR3 is 15 residues. Germline V gene sequence: CDR1 LGHNA, CDR2 YNFKEQ. This CDR3 is CASSQDPTGHQPQHF. The DNA of the CDR3 is TGTGCCAGCAGCCAGGATCCGACAGGCCATCAGCCCCAGCATTTT.